Included here is one T cell receptor (beta chain) sequence, with context. As processed by the authors: Amplification from reference gene primers served as the basis for estimated nucleated cell counts. Clones were sequenced by immunoSEQ multiplex PCR, and TCRdb holds only the in-frame ones, with some missing. V, J and clone size are taken as reported in that table, and D and trimming were inferred from the DNA itself. The sample yields some 200,000 clones, 75% to 80% seen once. The source of the sample is a study of blood T cell repertoires in COVID-19. For the study at large: COVID-19 samples collected from the United States, Italy and Spain covered acute and convalescent phases. PBMCs, B-cell-depleted T cells, or T cells provided the cDNA or gDNA that made up the material.

Sequenced input: peripheral blood. This clonotype was sampled from a woman in her 70s with acute or convalescent COVID-19.

CDR3 protein: CATSPQGGETYEQYF. CDR3 bases: TGTGCCACCAGCCCGCAAGGGGGGGAGACCTACGAGCAGTACTTC. The rearrangement uses TRBV15 and TRBJ2-7; tentatively, D is TRBD2 (7 bases). CDR3 length: 15 amino acids. V was pared by 5 bases and J by 2 bases, with 16 bases between. Germline lookup yields CDR1 LNHNV and CDR2 YYDKDF (reference sequence).